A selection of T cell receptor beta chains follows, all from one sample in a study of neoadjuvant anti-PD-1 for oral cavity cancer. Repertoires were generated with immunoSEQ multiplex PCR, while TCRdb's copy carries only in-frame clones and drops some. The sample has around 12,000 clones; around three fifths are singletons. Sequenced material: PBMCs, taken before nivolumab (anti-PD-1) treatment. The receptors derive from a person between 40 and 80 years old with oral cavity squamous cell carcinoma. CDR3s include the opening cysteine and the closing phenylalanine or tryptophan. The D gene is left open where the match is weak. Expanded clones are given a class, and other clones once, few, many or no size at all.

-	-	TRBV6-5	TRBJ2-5	CASSTPLKTQYF	TGTGCCAGCAGTACGCCCTTGAAGACCCAGTACTTC
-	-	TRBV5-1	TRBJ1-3	CASSPSAGISGNTIYF	TGCGCCAGCAGTCCATCCGCGGGTATCTCTGGAAACACCATATATTTT
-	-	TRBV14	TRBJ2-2	CASSRPIGEGGARSTGELFF	TGTGCCAGCAGCCGCCCGATTGGTGAAGGAGGTGCGAGGAGCACCGGGGAGCTGTTTTTT
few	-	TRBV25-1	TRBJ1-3	CASSEYRGGRNTIYF	TGTGCCAGCAGTGAATATAGAGGTGGGCGAAACACCATATATTTT
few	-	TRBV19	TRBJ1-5	CASSHREGQPQHF	TGTGCCAGTAGTCACAGGGAGGGTCAGCCCCAGCATTTT
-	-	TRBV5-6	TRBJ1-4	CASSGIGVGEKLFF	TGTGCCAGCAGCGGGATCGGGGTTGGAGAAAAACTGTTTTTT
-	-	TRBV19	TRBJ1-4	CASSPRAGTTNEKLFF	TGTGCCAGTAGTCCCCGGGCGGGGACAACTAATGAAAAACTGTTTTTT
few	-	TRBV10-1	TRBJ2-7	CASSGGPYEQYF	TGCGCCAGCAGTGGAGGGCCCTACGAGCAGTACTTC
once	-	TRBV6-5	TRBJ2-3	CASSPGRGTDTQYF	TGTGCCAGCAGCCCCGGGCGGGGCACAGATACGCAGTATTTT
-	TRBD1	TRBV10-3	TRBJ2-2	CAISRDRGETGELFF	TGTGCCATCAGCCGGGACAGGGGAGAGACCGGGGAGCTGTTTTTT
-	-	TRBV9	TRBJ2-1	CASSVDLSSEQFF	TGTGCCAGCAGCGTAGACCTTTCCAGTGAGCAGTTCTTC
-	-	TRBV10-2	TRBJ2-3	CASSSQSTDTQYF	TGCGCCAGCAGTAGTCAGAGCACAGATACGCAGTATTTT
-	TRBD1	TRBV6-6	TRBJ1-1	CASSSDGQGMGRDFF	TGTGCCAGCAGTTCCGACGGACAGGGAATGGGACGAGATTTCTTT
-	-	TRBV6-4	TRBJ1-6	CASTLDSSSYNSPLHF	TGTGCCAGCACTCTGGACTCGAGCTCCTATAATTCACCCCTCCACTTT
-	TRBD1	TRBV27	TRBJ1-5	CASSTQTGKDQPQHF	TGTGCCAGCAGTACCCAGACAGGGAAGGATCAGCCCCAGCATTTT
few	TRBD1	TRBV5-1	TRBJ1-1	CASSLATGGGEAFF	TGCGCCAGCAGCTTGGCTACAGGGGGCGGTGAAGCTTTCTTT
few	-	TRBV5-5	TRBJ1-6	CASSLDGGYSPLHF	TGTGCCAGCAGCTTGGACGGGGGCTATTCACCCCTCCACTTT
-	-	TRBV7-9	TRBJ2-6	CASSTLLSVSGANVLTF	TGTGCCAGCAGCACTCTTTTGAGCGTCTCTGGGGCCAACGTCCTGACTTTC
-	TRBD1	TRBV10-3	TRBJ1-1	CAISDTGAPGTEAFF	TGTGCCATCAGTGACACAGGGGCCCCGGGTACTGAAGCTTTCTTT
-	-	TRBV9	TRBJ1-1	CASSALQSKNTEAFF	TGTGCCAGCAGCGCACTACAGAGCAAGAACACTGAAGCTTTCTTT
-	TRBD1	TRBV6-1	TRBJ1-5	CASSEGDRDNQPQHF	TGTGCCAGCAGTGAAGGGGACAGGGACAATCAGCCCCAGCATTTT
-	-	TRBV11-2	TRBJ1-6	CASSLGGHNSPLHF	TGTGCCAGCAGCTTAGGGGGGCATAATTCACCCCTCCACTTT
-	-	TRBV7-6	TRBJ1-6	CASSLGGTSSYNSPLHF	TGTGCCAGCAGCTTAGGGGGGACGAGCTCCTATAATTCACCCCTCCACTTT
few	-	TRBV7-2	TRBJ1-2	CASSLSRSVSYGYTF	TGTGCCAGCAGCTTAAGTCGGTCAGTGTCCTATGGCTACACCTTC
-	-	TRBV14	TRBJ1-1	CASSQQRQGMNTEAFF	TGTGCCAGCAGCCAACAACGTCAGGGTATGAACACTGAAGCTTTCTTT
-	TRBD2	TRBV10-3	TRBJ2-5	CAISESNAGEETQYF	TGTGCCATCAGTGAGTCAAACGCGGGAGAAGAGACCCAGTACTTC
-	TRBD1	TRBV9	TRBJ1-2	CASSVNRGEGSGYTF	TGTGCCAGCAGCGTAAACAGGGGAGAAGGAAGTGGCTACACCTTC
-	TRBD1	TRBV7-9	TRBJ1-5	CASSLGTGTGSGAQHF	TGTGCCAGCAGCTTGGGGACTGGGACAGGGTCCGGGGCCCAGCATTTT
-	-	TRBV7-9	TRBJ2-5	CASRPDGGGRGETQYF	TGTGCCAGCCGCCCGGATGGCGGGGGCAGGGGGGAGACCCAGTACTTC
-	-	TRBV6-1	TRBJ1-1	CASTLQTGNTEAFF	TGTGCCAGCACGCTCCAGACAGGGAACACTGAAGCTTTCTTT
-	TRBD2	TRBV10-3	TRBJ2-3	CAISVGAGGPDTQYF	TGTGCCATCAGTGTAGGGGCGGGGGGGCCCGATACGCAGTATTTT
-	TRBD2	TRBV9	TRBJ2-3	CASSGIAGGDTQYF	TGTGCCAGCAGCGGGATAGCGGGAGGCGATACGCAGTATTTT
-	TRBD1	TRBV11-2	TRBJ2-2	CASSPSYGTGGSGELFF	TGTGCCAGCAGCCCCAGCTATGGGACAGGGGGATCCGGGGAGCTGTTTTTT
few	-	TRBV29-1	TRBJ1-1	CSVERWNTEAFF	TGCAGCGTTGAAAGGTGGAACACTGAAGCTTTCTTT
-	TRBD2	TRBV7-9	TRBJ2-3	CASSPGRGALYTDTQYF	TGTGCCAGCAGCCCCGGGAGGGGCGCCTTATACACAGATACGCAGTATTTT
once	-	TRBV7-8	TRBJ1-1	CASRRASNTEAFF	TGTGCCAGCCGAAGGGCTTCGAACACTGAAGCTTTCTTT
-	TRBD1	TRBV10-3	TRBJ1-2	CAIKGGQGINGYTF	TGTGCCATCAAAGGCGGACAGGGGATTAATGGCTACACCTTC
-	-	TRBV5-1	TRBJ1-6	CASSPGQKDSPLHF	TGCGCCAGCAGCCCTGGACAGAAGGATTCACCCCTCCACTTT
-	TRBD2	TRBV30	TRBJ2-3	CAWSVPAGSTDTQYF	TGTGCCTGGAGTGTTCCAGCGGGGAGCACAGATACGCAGTATTTT
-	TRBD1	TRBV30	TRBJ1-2	CAWSLKDRAGYTF	TGTGCCTGGAGTCTAAAGGACAGGGCGGGCTACACCTTC